Listed here are 18 T cell receptor beta chains from one sample, sequenced in a study of metastatic and nonmetastatic thyroid tumors. No patient received treatment before thyroid surgery. TCRdb re-called clones from the PCR reads using MiXCR. The sample holds 20,000 to 30,000 clones, 13% seen once. Sequences were obtained from blood. The receptors originated from a female donor with papillary thyroid cancer or a benign thyroid nodule (not recorded which). Some clones in this sample may be carry-over from other donors' samples.

This clone was detected many times. The V gene is TRBV11-2, the J gene TRBJ1-1; a weak D match, TRBD1 (6 bases). Trimming took 5 bases from V and 7 from J, leaving 23 bases between them. The length of the CDR3 is 16 residues. The germline CDR1 and CDR2 sequences are SGHAT and FQNNGV. CDR3 in DNA: TGTGCCAGCAGCCGGGGGGGCCGGGTGTTACGGGATGAAGCTTTCTTT. Its translation: CASSRGGRVLRDEAFF.

As for this clone: The germline gene is not matched at one end of the junction; a read error may be the cause. The CDR3 DNA reads as TGTGTCAGCGTTGGGGGGCTCGATGGCTACACCTTC. Amino acid sequence: CVSVGGLDGYTF. The V gene is TRBV5-4, the J gene TRBJ1-2; tentatively, D is TRBD1 (6 bases). CDR1 and CDR2 from the germline V gene are SGHNT and YYREEE (reference sequence). This CDR3 has 12 residues. The variable domain in full, completed from reference TRBV5-4 and TRBJ1-2, reads ETGVTQSPTHLIKTRGQQVTLRCSSQSGHNTVSWYQQALGQGPQFIFQYYREEENGRGNFPPRFSGLQFPNYSSELNVNALELDDSALYLCVSVGGLDGYTFGSGTRLTVV.

This clone was observed many times. V is TRBV3-1 and J is TRBJ2-2; D is undetermined. V lost 1 base and J lost 7, with 4 bases in between. Germline V gene sequence: CDR1 LGHDT, CDR2 YNNKEL (reference sequence). This CDR3 contains 12 residues. CDR3 bases: TGTGCCAGCAGCCAAGCGAGCGGGGAGCTGTTTTTT. Its translation is CASSQASGELFF.

This clone was counted a single time. The rearrangement joins TRBV9 to TRBJ2-1; D gene ambiguous. V was shortened by 0 bases and J by 5 bases, with 15 bases between the two germline ends. The length of the CDR3 is 16 residues. Germline V gene data show CDR1 as SGDLS and CDR2 as YYNGEE. As DNA, the CDR3 is TGTGCCAGCAGCGTAGCGGCTACCACGACTGACAATGAGCAGTTCTTC. Protein: CASSVAATTTDNEQFF. The variable domain in full, completed from reference TRBV9 and TRBJ2-1, reads DSGVTQTPKHLITATGQRVTLRCSPRSGDLSVYWYQQSLDQGLQFLIQYYNGEERAKGNILERFSAQQFPDLHSELNLSSLELGDSALYFCASSVAATTTDNEQFFGPGTRLTVL.

This clone was seen ten or more times. V gene TRBV12-5 combines with J gene TRBJ1-1; no clear D gene. The CDR3 is made up of 14 amino acids. V shed 0 bases and J shed 6 bases, with 11 bases lying between them. Germline lookup yields CDR1 LGHNT and CDR2 FRNRAP. CDR3 bases: TGTGCTAGTGGTTTGGTAGTAGGAAGGGCTGAAGCTTTCTTT. Translating gives CASGLVVGRAEAFF.

This clone came up many times. The V gene is TRBV27, the J gene TRBJ2-2; TRBD1 might be the D (5 bases). Trimming left V 3 bases short and J 2 bases short, with 19 bases between. Looked up from germline, CDR1 is MNHEY and CDR2 is SMNVEV (reference sequence). This CDR3 contains 18 residues. This chain's CDR3 is CASSFSPKDTINTGELFF. The CDR3 bases are TGTGCCAGCAGTTTCTCACCCAAGGACACAATAAACACCGGGGAGCTGTTTTTT.

V gene TRBV30 combines with J gene TRBJ2-5; D is perhaps TRBD1 (6 bases). The germline V gene encodes CDR1 GTSNPN and CDR2 SVGIG (reference sequence). This CDR3 is 11 amino acids long. With 2 bases removed from V and 11 bases from J, the gap between germline ends came to 12 bases. CDR3 amino acids: CAWSSNRVQYF. In nucleotides, the CDR3 is TGTGCCTGGAGTTCGAACAGGGTACAGTACTTC. The whole variable domain, remainder taken from reference TRBV30 and TRBJ2-5, is SQTIHQWPATLVQPVGSPLSLECTVEGTSNPNLYWYRQAAGRGLQLLFYSVGIGQISSEVPQNLSASRPQDRQFILSSKKLLLSDSGFYLCAWSSNRVQYFGPGTRLLVL.

This clone was seen repeatedly, ten times or more. V gene TRBV19 combines with J gene TRBJ1-2; no clear D. Deletions cut 4 bases from V and 4 bases from J, with 13 bases between. The CDR3 spans 14 residues. CDR1 and CDR2 from the germline V gene are LNHDA and SQIVND (reference sequence). As DNA, the CDR3 is TGTGCCAGTAGTAAAAATGGGCAGTTCTATGGCTACACCTTC. Translation: CASSKNGQFYGYTF.

The table lists this clone with many counts. The rearrangement joins TRBV5-1 to TRBJ2-1, with TRBD2 matching 16 bases. With V trimmed by 2 bases and J by 5 bases, 10 bases remained unmatched. The germline CDR1 and CDR2 sequences are SGHRS and YFSETQ. This CDR3 spans 19 amino acids. CDR3 DNA sequence: TGCGCCAGCAGCTTTATGGGGACTAGCGGGAGGGGTTGGGACAATGAGCAGTTCTTC. Encoded protein: CASSFMGTSGRGWDNEQFF.

This clone occurred many times. CDR3 bases: TGCGCCAGCAGCCACCGGGACAGGGGGCGCGGGGTATACAATGAGCAGTTCTTC. Translated, it gives CASSHRDRGRGVYNEQFF. The chain links TRBV5-1 to TRBJ2-1, with 12 bases fitting TRBD1. CDR1 and CDR2 (germline): SGHRS, YFSETQ. The CDR3 is 18 amino acids. Trimming took 4 bases from V and 4 from J; bases not matched to a gene: 12. Combining the CDR3 with reference TRBV5-1 and TRBJ2-1 gives the whole variable domain KAGVTQTPRYLIKTRGQQVTLSCSPISGHRSVSWYQQTPGQGLQFLFEYFSETQRNKGNFPGRFSGRQFSNSRSEMNVSTLELGDSALYLCASSHRDRGRGVYNEQFFGPGTRLTVL.

In this sample, this clone turned up many times. This chain joins TRBV7-9 and TRBJ2-1; TRBD2 aligns across 14 bases. Germline assignment: CDR1 SEHNR and CDR2 FQNEAQ (reference sequence). The CDR3 has 16 residues. Trimming removed 0 bases from V and 9 bases from J; junction bases left unmatched: 4. Here the CDR3 DNA reads TGTGCCAGCAGCTTAGCGGGGACTAGCGGGAGCGGTGAGCAGTTCTTC. Translating gives CASSLAGTSGSGEQFF.

This clone was seen many times. The chain joins TRBV9 to TRBJ2-2, with TRBD2 matching 10 bases. Germline values: CDR1 SGDLS, CDR2 YYNGEE. V gave up 0 bases and J gave up 8 bases; unmatched junction bases: 4. The CDR3 loop spans 15 amino acids. The CDR3 coding sequence is TGTGCCAGCAGCGTAGTCCCTAGCGGGAGAGGGGAGCTGTTTTTT. As protein: CASSVVPSGRGELFF.

In its sample, this clone was seen once. The chain employs TRBV4-1 and TRBJ2-7; perhaps D is TRBD1 or TRBD2 (5 bases each). The CDR3 loop spans 17 amino acids. Between the trimmed V and J ends, which lost 0 bases and 3 bases, there was a span of 18 bases. The V gene's germline CDR1 is MGHRA and CDR2 YSYEKL. The CDR3, as DNA: TGCGCCAGCAGCCAAGAAGGAGGTTGGACATGGGACTACGAGCAGTACTTC. Its translation: CASSQEGGWTWDYEQYF.

In the case of this clone: This likely comes from a read error, as the CDR3 has no conserved phenylalanine or tryptophan at its end. The limits of the CDR3 on the DNA are not certain, so only TCRdb's listed CDR3 is given. The V and J genes are TRBV9 and TRBJ1-6. The CDR3 adds up to 9 amino acids, both ends counted. Germline V CDR1 and CDR2: SGDLS, YYNGEE. CDR3 residues: CASSDSWTS.

This rearrangement joins TRBV20-1 to TRBJ2-5; D is possibly TRBD1 or TRBD2 (5 bases each). The CDR3 consists of 13 residues. CDR1 DFQATT and CDR2 SNEGSKA come from the germline V gene (reference sequence). Trimming removed 0 bases at V and 5 bases at J, with 10 bases between. CDR3 nucleotides: TGCAGTGCTAGAGAGGGGGTGCGGGAGACCCAGTACTTC. This codes for CSAREGVRETQYF.

In regard to this clone: Germline and junction disagree at one end, which may indicate a read error. This CDR3 reads CANSYPGPYEQYF. DNA for the CDR3: TGTGCCAACAGTTACCCTGGCCCCTACGAGCAGTACTTC. V gene TRBV6-6 combines with J gene TRBJ2-7; D remains ambiguous. The CDR3 sequence is 13 residues long. The germline CDR1 and CDR2 sequences are MNHNY and SVGAGI (reference sequence).

This clone was recorded many times. The chain recombines TRBV5-1 with TRBJ2-7; D gene unclear. CDR3 length: 13 residues. Deletions cut 0 bases from V and 6 bases from J, with 10 bases between. CDR1 and CDR2 (germline): SGHRS, YFSETQ. The CDR3 loop reads CASSLGVYGEQYF. The CDR3 nucleotides read TGCGCCAGCAGCTTGGGGGTGTACGGCGAGCAGTACTTC.

This clone was recorded at least ten times. The chain combines TRBV7-9 with TRBJ2-1; 11 bases align to TRBD2. J gave up 11 bases and V 3 bases, and 12 bases lay outside the gene matches. The CDR3 is 16 amino acids. The germline V gene has CDR1 SEHNR and CDR2 FQNEAQ (reference sequence). The CDR3 loop reads CASSFPGLAVVLKQFF. The CDR3 DNA reads TGTGCCAGCAGCTTTCCGGGACTAGCGGTAGTGTTGAAGCAGTTCTTC.